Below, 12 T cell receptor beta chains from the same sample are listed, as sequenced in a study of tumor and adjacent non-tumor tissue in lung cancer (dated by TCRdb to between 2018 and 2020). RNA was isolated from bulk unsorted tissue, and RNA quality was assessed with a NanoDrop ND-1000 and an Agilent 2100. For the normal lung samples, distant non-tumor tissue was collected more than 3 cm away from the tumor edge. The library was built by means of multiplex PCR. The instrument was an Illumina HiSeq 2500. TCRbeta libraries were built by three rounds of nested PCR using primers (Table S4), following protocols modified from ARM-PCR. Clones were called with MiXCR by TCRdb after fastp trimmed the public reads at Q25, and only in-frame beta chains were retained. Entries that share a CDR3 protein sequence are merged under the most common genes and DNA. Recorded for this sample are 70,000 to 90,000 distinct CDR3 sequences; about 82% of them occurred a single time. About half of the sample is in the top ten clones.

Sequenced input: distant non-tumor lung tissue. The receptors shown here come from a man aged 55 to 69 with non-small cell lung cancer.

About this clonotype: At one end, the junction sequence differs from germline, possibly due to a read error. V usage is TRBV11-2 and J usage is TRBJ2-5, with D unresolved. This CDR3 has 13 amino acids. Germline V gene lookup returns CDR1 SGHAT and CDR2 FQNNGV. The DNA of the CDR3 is TGTGCCAGTAGCTCTATAAGGGAAGAGAACCAGTACTTC. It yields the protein CASSSIREENQYF. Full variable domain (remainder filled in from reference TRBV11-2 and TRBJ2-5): EAGVAQSPRYKIIEKRQSVAFWCNPISGHATLYWYQQILGQGPKLLIQFQNNGVVDDSQLPKDRFSAERLKGVDSTLKIQPAKLEDSAVYLCASSSIREENQYFGPGTRLLVL.

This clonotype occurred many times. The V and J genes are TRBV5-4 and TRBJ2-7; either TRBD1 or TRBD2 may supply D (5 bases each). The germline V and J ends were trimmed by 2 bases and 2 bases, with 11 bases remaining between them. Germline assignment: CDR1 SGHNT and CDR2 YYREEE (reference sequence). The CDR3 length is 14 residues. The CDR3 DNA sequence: TGTGCCAGCAGCTTAGCGGAAGGGGCCTACGAGCAGTACTTC. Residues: CASSLAEGAYEQYF. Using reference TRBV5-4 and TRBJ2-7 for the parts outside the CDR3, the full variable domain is ETGVTQSPTHLIKTRGQQVTLRCSSQSGHNTVSWYQQALGQGPQFIFQYYREEENGRGNFPPRFSGLQFPNYSSELNVNALELDDSALYLCASSLAEGAYEQYFGPGTRLTVT.

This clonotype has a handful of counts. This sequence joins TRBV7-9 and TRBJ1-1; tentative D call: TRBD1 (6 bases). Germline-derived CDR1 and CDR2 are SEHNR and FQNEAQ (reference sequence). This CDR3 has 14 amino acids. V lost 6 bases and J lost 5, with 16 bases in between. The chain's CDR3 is CASRGFEGGTEAFF. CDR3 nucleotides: TGTGCCAGCAGGGGTTTCGAGGGGGGGACTGAAGCTTTCTTT.

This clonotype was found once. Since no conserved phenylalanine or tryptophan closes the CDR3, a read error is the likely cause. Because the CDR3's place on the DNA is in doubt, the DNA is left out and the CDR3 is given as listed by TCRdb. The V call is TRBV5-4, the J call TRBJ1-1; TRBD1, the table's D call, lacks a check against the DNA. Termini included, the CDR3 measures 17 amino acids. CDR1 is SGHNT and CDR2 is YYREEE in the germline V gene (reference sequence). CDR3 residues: CASSAGRQGRGDTEAIC.

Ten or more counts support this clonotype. The CDR3, as DNA: TGTGCCAGCAGTCCCGGAAAGGGAGTAGAGACCCAGTACTTC. It encodes CASSPGKGVETQYF. J is TRBJ2-5 and V is TRBV6-2 or TRBV6-3; D is perhaps TRBD2 (5 bases). The CDR3 has 14 amino acids. Germline loops: CDR1 MNHEY, CDR2 SVGEGT. V lost 5 bases to trimming and J lost 4 bases, with 14 bases between them.

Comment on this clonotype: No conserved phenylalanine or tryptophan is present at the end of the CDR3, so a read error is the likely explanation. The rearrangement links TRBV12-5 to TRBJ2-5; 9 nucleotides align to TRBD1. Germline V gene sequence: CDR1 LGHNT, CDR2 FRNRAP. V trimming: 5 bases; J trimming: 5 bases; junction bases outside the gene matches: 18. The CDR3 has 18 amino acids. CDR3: CASGPGQGVGCTWETQYI. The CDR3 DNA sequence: TGTGCTAGTGGTCCGGGACAGGGAGTCGGTTGTACATGGGAGACCCAGTACATC.

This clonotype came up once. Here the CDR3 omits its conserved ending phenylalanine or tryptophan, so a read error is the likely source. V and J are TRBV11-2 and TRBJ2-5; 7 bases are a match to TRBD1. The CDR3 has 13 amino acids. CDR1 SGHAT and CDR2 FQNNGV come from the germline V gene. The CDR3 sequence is CARSSTGEENQYI. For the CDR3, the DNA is TGCGCCAGGAGCTCTACAGGGGAAGAGAACCAGTACATC.

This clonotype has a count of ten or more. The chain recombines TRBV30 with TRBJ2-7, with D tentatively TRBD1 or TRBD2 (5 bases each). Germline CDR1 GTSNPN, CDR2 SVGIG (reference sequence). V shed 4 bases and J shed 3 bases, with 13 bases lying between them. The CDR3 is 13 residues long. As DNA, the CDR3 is TGTGCCTGGATGGGGGACGGGCACTACGAGCAGTACTTC. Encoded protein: CAWMGDGHYEQYF.

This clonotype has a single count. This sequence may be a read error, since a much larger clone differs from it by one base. In nucleotides, the CDR3 is TGCTCCAGCAGTGACCGGACAGGGCTTGAGCAGTACTTC. Residues: CSSSDRTGLEQYF. The chain employs TRBV10-1 and TRBJ2-7; 8 bases agree with TRBD1. CDR1 and CDR2 (germline): WNHNN, SYGVQD (reference sequence). This CDR3 region has 13 residues.

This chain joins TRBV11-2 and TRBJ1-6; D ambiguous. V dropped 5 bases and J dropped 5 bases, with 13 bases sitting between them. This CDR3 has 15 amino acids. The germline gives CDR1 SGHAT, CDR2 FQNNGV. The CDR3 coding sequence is TGTGCCAGCAGCATAGGAGTGGACGATAATTCACCCCTCCACTTT. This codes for CASSIGVDDNSPLHF.

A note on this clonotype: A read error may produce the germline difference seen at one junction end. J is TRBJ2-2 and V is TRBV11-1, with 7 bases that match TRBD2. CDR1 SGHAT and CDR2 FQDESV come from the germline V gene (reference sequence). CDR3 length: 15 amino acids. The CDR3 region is CTSSLGGRSIGVLFF. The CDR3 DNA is TGTACCAGCAGCTTAGGCGGGAGAAGCATCGGGGTGCTGTTCTTT.

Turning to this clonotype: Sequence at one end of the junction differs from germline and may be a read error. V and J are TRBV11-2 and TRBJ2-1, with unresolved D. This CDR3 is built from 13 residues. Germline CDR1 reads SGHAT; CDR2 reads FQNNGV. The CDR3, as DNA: TGTGCCAGCAGCTTGGAACGTCACAATGAGCAGTCCTTC. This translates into CASSLERHNEQSF.